The 12 T cell receptor beta chains below all came from one sample that was sequenced in a study of CXCR3-negative and CXCR3-positive naive CD8 T cells. Study-level findings and limits: CXCR3-negative naive cells had less hydrophobic TRB CDR3s than did CXCR3-positive naive cells.

UMI-tagged TRB cDNA libraries were built via 5' RACE. TCRdb reworked the 5' RACE reads into one entry per CDR3 protein, no DNA. The data include roughly 59,000 distinct CDR3 sequences; the top ten clones carry just over 0.7%. No antigen has been assigned to these receptors. Sequenced sample: naive CXCR3+ CD8+ T cells from blood. Subset in this sample: CD45RO-CCR7+CD27+CD95- naive CD8+ T cells expressing CXCR3 (TNR3+). Receptor source: a human donor in good health. Some clones in this sample may be carry-over from other donors' samples.

V usage is TRBV6-2 or TRBV6-3 and J usage is TRBJ1-1; TCRdb lists TRBD1, though no DNA is available to test this call. In germline, CDR1 is MNHEY, CDR2 SVGEGT. The CDR3 runs 14 residues. CDR3 sequence: CASSFSDMGTEAFF.

The chain employs TRBV7-2 and TRBJ1-1. Germline CDR1 and CDR2: SGHTA and FQGNSA. The CDR3 contains 15 residues. The CDR3 region is CASSLGASLNTEAFF.

V is TRBV4-3 and J is TRBJ2-2. Per the germline V gene, CDR1 is LGHNA and CDR2 is YSLEER. This CDR3 region has 15 residues. The chain's CDR3 is CASSQDHLNTGELSF.

V usage is TRBV7-2 and J usage is TRBJ2-7; the D gene TCRdb calls, TRBD1, cannot be checked with no DNA. The CDR3 covers 15 residues. Germline values: CDR1 SGHTA, CDR2 FQGNSA. CDR3 loop: CASSPMGGGGYEQYF. The full variable domain, with the rest looked up from reference TRBV7-2 and TRBJ2-7, is GAGVSQSPSNKVTEKGKDVELRCDPISGHTALYWYRQSLGQGLEFLIYFQGNSAPDKSGLPSDRFSAERTGGSVSTLTIQRTQQEDSAVYLCASSPMGGGGYEQYFGPGTRLTVT.

This chain joins TRBV10-3 and TRBJ2-2; TCRdb indicates TRBD1, and absent DNA this call remains unverified. The germline V gene encodes CDR1 ENHRY and CDR2 SYGVKD. CDR3 size: 16 residues. This CDR3 reads CAIYRTGTRSTGELFF.

This chain uses TRBV12-3 or TRBV12-4 with TRBJ1-1. CDR3 length: 13 residues. The CDR3 loop reads CASSLSGWTEAFF.

The V gene is TRBV29-1, the J gene TRBJ2-7; no DNA is available, so the TRBD1 call from TCRdb remains unchecked. Germline CDR1 reads SQVTM; CDR2 reads ANQGSEA. The CDR3 runs 15 residues. This CDR3 reads CSVEVPSGQGSEQYF.

The chain carries TRBV7-6 and TRBJ2-1; the D gene TCRdb calls, TRBD1, cannot be checked with no DNA. Germline assignment: CDR1 SGHVS and CDR2 FNYEAQ. The CDR3 contains 15 residues. The CDR3: CASSLIREAYNEQFF.

The chain links TRBV4-3 to TRBJ2-7. This CDR3 is built from 14 residues. The germline V gene encodes CDR1 LGHNA and CDR2 YSLEER. The chain's CDR3 is CASSHTQSSYEQYF.

This chain connects TRBV29-1 to TRBJ2-1; lacking DNA, the TRBD2 call made by TCRdb goes unchecked. CDR1 and CDR2 from the germline V gene are SQVTM and ANQGSEA. The CDR3 length is 16 residues. CDR3: CSVEELRGGAYNEQFF.

The chain is built from TRBV15 and TRBJ2-7; TCRdb names TRBD1, which stays unverified in the absence of DNA. The CDR3 runs 16 residues. CDR1 and CDR2 (germline): LNHNV, YYDKDF (reference sequence). This CDR3 is CATSRVPGQGAYEQYF. Looking up the rest from reference TRBV15 and TRBJ2-7 gives the full variable domain: DAMVIQNPRYQVTQFGKPVTLSCSQTLNHNVMYWYQQKSSQAPKLLFHYYDKDFNNEADTPDNFQSRRPNTSFCFLDIRSPGLGDTAMYLCATSRVPGQGAYEQYFGPGTRLTVT.

V and J are TRBV15 and TRBJ2-2. This CDR3 region has 15 residues. Germline V gene data show CDR1 as LNHNV and CDR2 as YYDKDF (reference sequence). CDR3 amino acids: CATSRGHRNTGELFF.